The 26 T cell receptor beta chains given below trace back to one sample, sequenced in a study of blood T cells in healthy people across ages. A second roughly 6 to 12 cycle PCR used barcoded and J-beta primers. A single record per CDR3 protein comes from TCRdb applying MiXCR to the 5' RACE reads. Of around 400,000 distinct CDR3 sequences listed, approximately 52% are singletons. The sequenced material came from blood. The receptors stem from a man aged 55 to 70 in good health.

CDR3: CASSLGQVEADTQYF. In DNA, the CDR3 is TGTGCCAGCAGCTTAGGGCAAGTGGAGGCAGATACGCAGTATTTT. The chain is built from TRBV7-2 and TRBJ2-3; perhaps TRBD2 as D (5 bases). Trimming left V 1 base short and J 4 bases short, with 12 bases between. This CDR3 comprises 15 residues. Germline V gene lookup returns CDR1 SGHTA and CDR2 FQGNSA.

This clonotype was detected only a few times. The CDR3 region has the DNA TGCAGTGCTATAGACCTGCAGAGCACAGATACGCAGTATTTT. This translates into CSAIDLQSTDTQYF. The chain combines TRBV20-1 with TRBJ2-3; D is ambiguous. The CDR3 contains 14 residues. Germline CDR1 reads DFQATT; CDR2 reads SNEGSKA (reference sequence). V lost 4 bases, J lost 0 bases, and 11 bases lay in between.

The chain links TRBV7-8 to TRBJ2-4; 11 bases fit TRBD2. Unmatched junction bases numbered 3, after V lost 5 bases and J lost 6 bases. Germline-derived CDR1 and CDR2 are SGHVS and FQNEAQ. The CDR3 extends over 14 amino acids. The CDR3 is CASSPSGGLNIQYF. Written as DNA, the CDR3 is TGTGCCAGCAGCCCTAGCGGGGGGCTAAACATTCAGTACTTC.

In this sample, this clonotype turned up a few times. The chain links TRBV29-1 to TRBJ2-7, with 9 bases aligning to TRBD1. The germline V gene encodes CDR1 SQVTM and CDR2 ANQGSEA. CDR3 length: 14 residues. Germline trimming cut 7 bases from V and 0 bases from J; bases unmatched to any gene: 7. CDR3 protein: CSARGQGNSYEQYF. CDR3 DNA: TGCAGCGCCAGAGGACAGGGGAACTCCTACGAGCAGTACTTC.

The rearrangement uses TRBV2 and TRBJ2-3; D not certain. The CDR3 consists of 17 residues. The V end lost 1 base, the J end lost 5 bases, and 19 bases lay between the germline ends. Germline V CDR1 and CDR2: SNHLY, FYNNEI. Here the CDR3 DNA reads TGTGCCAGCAGTGAAGATGAGAGGTCGGGCTGGCTAGATACGCAGTATTTT. As protein: CASSEDERSGWLDTQYF.

The chain uses TRBV27 and TRBJ2-3, with D possibly TRBD1 on 6 matching bases. The germline gives CDR1 MNHEY, CDR2 SMNVEV (reference sequence). The CDR3 is 15 amino acids. V was trimmed by 5 bases and J by 4 bases, leaving 16 bases between them. CDR3 sequence reads: CASSGLTGTADTQYF. CDR3 sequence (DNA): TGTGCCAGCAGTGGCCTGACAGGCACGGCAGATACGCAGTATTTT.

This clonotype was counted only a few times. The rearrangement uses TRBV28 and TRBJ2-7, with D unresolved. V gave up 6 bases and J gave up 0 bases, with 12 bases separating them. Germline assignment: CDR1 MDHEN and CDR2 SYDVKM. The CDR3 is 14 residues long. The CDR3 here is CASSLNRNSYEQYF. The CDR3 DNA is TGTGCCAGCAGCTTAAACAGAAACTCCTACGAGCAGTACTTC.

This chain connects TRBV24-1 to TRBJ2-3; D is possibly TRBD1 or TRBD2 (5 bases each). This CDR3 has 15 residues. Deletions cut 3 bases from V and 0 bases from J, with 9 bases between. Germline V gives CDR1 KGHDR, CDR2 SFDVKD. The CDR3 loop reads CATSDNGASTDTQYF. In nucleotides, the CDR3 is TGTGCCACCAGTGATAACGGGGCGAGCACAGATACGCAGTATTTT.

This clonotype was counted only a few times. V and J are TRBV7-2 and TRBJ2-7; D may match TRBD1 or TRBD2 (5 bases each). CDR1 and CDR2 from the germline V gene are SGHTA and FQGNSA. This CDR3 is built from 17 residues. Trimming stripped 1 base from V and 4 bases from J, with 20 bases between. The CDR3 DNA is TGTGCCAGCAGCTTAGAGGGGACCGGGACCCTTGGGTACGAGCAGTACTTC. Translating gives CASSLEGTGTLGYEQYF.

V is TRBV7-2 and J is TRBJ2-5, with D maybe TRBD1 (7 bases). The germline CDR1 and CDR2 sequences are SGHTA and FQGNSA. V was pared by 5 bases and J by 9 bases, with 16 bases between. The CDR3 runs to 13 residues. The chain's CDR3 is CASSQGGRWAQYF. DNA for the CDR3: TGTGCCAGCAGCCAGGGGGGCCGGTGGGCCCAGTACTTC.

The genes are TRBV20-1 and TRBJ2-3, with 14 bases fitting TRBD2. Germline CDR1 is DFQATT and CDR2 is SNEGSKA (reference sequence). V lost 5 bases, J lost 4 bases, and 8 bases stayed unmatched. This CDR3 comprises 16 residues. The CDR3: CSASGLAGAPSDTQYF. CDR3 sequence (DNA): TGCAGTGCTTCGGGACTAGCGGGGGCCCCCTCAGATACGCAGTATTTT.

This clonotype was found once. V and J are TRBV30 and TRBJ2-1, with 9 bases identical to TRBD2. This CDR3 has 15 residues. From germline, CDR1 is GTSNPN and CDR2 SVGIG (reference sequence). After removal of 0 bases from V and 6 bases from J, the junction contained 6 bases not matched to a gene. The CDR3 DNA is TGTGCCTGGAGTGTAGTAGCGGGAGTGGTCAATGAGCAGTTCTTC. Translating it yields CAWSVVAGVVNEQFF.

This sequence joins TRBV7-2 and TRBJ2-2; no reliable D call. The CDR3 sequence is 14 residues long. V was shortened by 1 base and J by 3 bases, with 6 bases between the two germline ends. The germline V gene encodes CDR1 SGHTA and CDR2 FQGNSA. The chain's CDR3 is CASSLGLYTGELFF. Here the CDR3 DNA reads TGTGCCAGCAGCTTAGGTCTTTACACCGGGGAGCTGTTTTTT.

This clonotype was seen only once. The chain joins TRBV12-3 or TRBV12-4 to TRBJ2-2, with 9 bases fitting TRBD1. The CDR3 runs to 15 residues. V shed 7 bases, J shed 4 bases, and the junction held 7 bases outside the gene matches. CDR3 in amino acids: CASNSQGAATGELFF. CDR3 in DNA: TGTGCCAGCAACTCACAGGGGGCGGCCACCGGGGAGCTGTTTTTT.

The rearrangement joins TRBV30 to TRBJ2-6; D tentatively fits TRBD1 or TRBD2 (5 bases each). The CDR3 has 17 residues. Germline lookup yields CDR1 GTSNPN and CDR2 SVGIG (reference sequence). CDR3 in amino acids: CALAANRISSGANVLTF. The CDR3 nucleotides read TGTGCTCTAGCTGCGAACAGGATCTCCTCTGGGGCCAACGTCCTGACTTTC. Full variable domain (outside the CDR3, taken from reference TRBV30 and TRBJ2-6): SQTIHQWPATLVQPVGSPLSLECTVEGTSNPNLYWYRQAAGRGLQLLFYSVGIGQISSEVPQNLSASRPQDRQFILSSKKLLLSDSGFYLCALAANRISSGANVLTFGAGSRLTVL.

A remark on this clonotype: Relative to the germline gene, one junction end is altered; a read error may explain this. V and J are TRBV11-3 and TRBJ2-7; D may be TRBD1 or TRBD2 (5 bases each). Germline loops: CDR1 SGHNT, CDR2 YENEEA. CDR3 length: 12 amino acids. This CDR3 reads CAGSRDGYEQYF. The CDR3, as DNA: TGTGCCGGCAGCCGGGACGGCTACGAGCAGTACTTC.

The J gene is TRBJ2-1, the V gene TRBV20-1; the D gene is possibly TRBD1 (5 bases). Trimming stripped 3 bases from V and 1 base from J, with 10 bases between. Germline assignment: CDR1 DFQATT and CDR2 SNEGSKA (reference sequence). The CDR3 is 14 residues long. CDR3 protein: CSARVGPSYNEQFF. The DNA for the CDR3 is TGCAGTGCTAGGGTGGGGCCGTCCTACAATGAGCAGTTCTTC.

The rearrangement uses TRBV20-1 and TRBJ2-1; 14 bases agree with TRBD2. V gave up 6 bases and J gave up 6 bases; unmatched junction bases: 25. The CDR3 runs 21 residues. Germline V gene data show CDR1 as DFQATT and CDR2 as SNEGSKA (reference sequence). The CDR3 spells CSATTLPGGFVTSGRVNEQFF. For the CDR3, the DNA is TGCAGTGCCACAACCCTCCCGGGGGGATTTGTGACTAGCGGGAGGGTCAATGAGCAGTTCTTC.

To note about this clonotype: A clone one base away is much larger, so this may be a read error. The gene calls are TRBV7-2 and TRBJ2-3; D is perhaps TRBD2 (7 bases). The V end lost 5 bases, the J end lost 3 bases, and 15 bases lay between the germline ends. The CDR3 is 15 amino acids. Per germline, CDR1 SGHTA and CDR2 FQGNSA. The CDR3 here is CASSLGGGPTDTQYF. The CDR3 bases are TGTGCCAGCAGCCTCGGCGGGGGCCCGACAGATACGCAGTATTTT. Based on the CDR3 plus reference TRBV7-2 and TRBJ2-3, the full variable domain is GAGVSQSPSNKVTEKGKDVELRCDPISGHTALYWYRQSLGQGLEFLIYFQGNSAPDKSGLPSDRFSAERTGGSVSTLTIQRTQQEDSAVYLCASSLGGGPTDTQYFGPGTRLTVL.

For this clonotype: A junction boundary mismatches the germline segment, possibly from a read error. The chain combines TRBV4-3 with TRBJ2-3, with D tentatively TRBD1 (6 bases). CDR1 LGHNA and CDR2 YSLEER come from the germline V gene. This CDR3 is 14 amino acids long. In DNA, the CDR3 is TGTGCCAGCAGTCAGGACAGAAGCACAGATACGCAGTATTTT. It codes for CASSQDRSTDTQYF.

This clonotype appeared a few times. V and J are TRBV29-1 and TRBJ2-1; 8 bases line up with TRBD2. The V segment lost 6 bases and the J segment 4 bases; nucleotides outside the gene matches: 11. The CDR3 spans 15 residues. The germline V gene has CDR1 SQVTM and CDR2 ANQGSEA. For the CDR3, the DNA is TGCAGCGTGGAACCCGGGACTAGGGTTTACAATGAGCAGTTCTTC. Translating gives CSVEPGTRVYNEQFF.

This chain uses TRBV3-1 with TRBJ1-2; D is ambiguous. V was cut by 0 bases and J by 6 bases, with 11 bases left in between. The CDR3 is made up of 14 amino acids. Germline V gene sequence: CDR1 LGHDT, CDR2 YNNKEL (reference sequence). CDR3 coding DNA: TGTGCCAGCAGCCAAGATCAGCCCACAGATGGCTACACCTTC. Amino acids: CASSQDQPTDGYTF.

With respect to this clonotype: This could be a read error, since a much larger clone is one nucleotide away. The rearrangement joins TRBV12-3 or TRBV12-4 to TRBJ2-1; 8 nucleotides line up with TRBD2. CDR3 length equals 15 residues. Trimming took 5 bases from V and 13 from J; bases not matched to a gene: 16. The CDR3 region is CASSPVSPRVAGQFF. The CDR3 bases are TGTGCCAGCAGTCCCGTAAGCCCCCGGGTAGCGGGACAGTTCTTC.

The chain is built from TRBV7-2 and TRBJ2-7, with D maybe TRBD2 (5 bases). Between the trimmed V and J ends, which lost 5 bases and 0 bases, there was a span of 14 bases. Per germline, CDR1 SGHTA and CDR2 FQGNSA. The CDR3 sequence is 15 residues long. CDR3: CASSGPLRVSYEQYF. DNA for the CDR3: TGTGCCAGCAGCGGCCCCTTGCGGGTCTCCTACGAGCAGTACTTC.

In the case of this clonotype: A read error may account for a junction end that differs from germline. V usage is TRBV10-3 and J usage is TRBJ1-1; D is unresolved. Germline assignment: CDR1 ENHRY and CDR2 SYGVKD. This CDR3 region has 15 residues. CDR3 bases: TGTGCCAACAGTGAGTCTTGGAGCTCCAACACTGAAGCTTTCTTT. It yields the protein CANSESWSSNTEAFF.

This clonotype was detected once. This chain links TRBV6-2 or TRBV6-3 with TRBJ2-1, with 10 bases fitting TRBD1. The CDR3 has 15 residues. The V gene end was trimmed by 5 bases and the J gene end by 9 bases; junction bases not matched to a gene: 10. Germline V gene lookup returns CDR1 MNHEY and CDR2 SVGEGT. The CDR3 is CASSPRDRGGGEQFF. The CDR3 bases are TGTGCCAGCAGTCCCCGGGACAGGGGCGGTGGTGAGCAGTTCTTC.